This TCR beta chain was retrieved from a study of blood T cells in healthy people across ages. Study results and limitations: Calculation of diversity from one million T cells yielded estimates considered to be underestimates. Per million T cells, TCR beta diversity dropped roughly linearly as age increased. Compared with aged donors, long-lived donors showed fewer expanded clones, suggesting selection.

A second PCR of 7 to 11 cycles used a sample-barcoded 5' primer and a J-beta primer mix. TCRdb called the 5' RACE reads again in MiXCR, with one record for every CDR3 protein. The sample lists some 900,000 distinct CDR3 sequences, 25% to 30% occurring once. For every donor, a draw yielded around 10 milliliters of peripheral blood. Germline V gene sequence: CDR1 SQVTM, CDR2 ANQGSEA. V was cut by 1 base and J by 1 base, with 7 bases left in between. The CDR3 spans 13 residues. This clonotype was counted ten times or more. Its antigen is unknown. The V call is TRBV29-1, the J call TRBJ1-1; no clear D. This TCR derives from an elderly woman in good health. Sequencing input: blood. This CDR3 reads CSVEVTGNTEAFF. Written as DNA, the CDR3 is TGCAGCGTTGAAGTCACCGGGAACACTGAAGCTTTCTTT.